This is a list of T cell receptor beta chains from one sample in a study of blood T cell repertoires in COVID-19. Some clones are missing from TCRdb's copy, which holds only in-frame ones; the method was immunoSEQ multiplex PCR. This sample has about 74,000 clones, with about 86% found just once. Sequencing was carried out using peripheral blood. These receptor sequences come from a woman over 75 with acute or convalescent COVID-19. CDR3s include the opening cysteine and the closing phenylalanine or tryptophan. D genes are given only for firm matches. Clone size is given for some rows only: seen once, a few or many times, or a class if the clone is expanded.

>TRBV6-6|TRBJ1-2|TRBD1|NA
TGTGCCAGCAGTTATTCGGACAGGGAGGTTTACGGCTACACCTTC
CASSYSDREVYGYTF
>TRBV7-2|TRBJ2-4|TRBD2|once
TGTGCCAGCAGCATACCGGGCGGGGGAGCCAAAAACATTCAGTACTTC
CASSIPGGGAKNIQYF
>TRBV6-6|TRBJ2-7|TRBD2|NA
TGTGCCAGCAGTTCTACTGGTGCGGGAGTAGCACGGGAGCAGTACTTC
CASSSTGAGVAREQYF
>TRBV30|TRBJ2-6|NA|NA
TGTGCCCGAGAATTTGCATTAGGGGCCAACGTCCTGACTTTC
CAREFALGANVLTF
>TRBV5-1|TRBJ2-3|NA|NA
TGCGCCAGCAGCTTGGAGGACAGTTCGAATACGCAGTATTTT
CASSLEDSSNTQYF
>TRBV7-9|TRBJ1-2|NA|NA
TGTGCCAGCAGCTGGAAGGGACACAGCCTCTATGGCTACACCTTC
CASSWKGHSLYGYTF
>TRBV18|TRBJ2-2|NA|NA
TGTGCCAGCTCACCACGAAGGGGCGACACCGGGGAGCTGTTTTTT
CASSPRRGDTGELFF
>TRBV9|TRBJ1-1|NA|NA
TGTGCCAGCAGCGCCGTCCGCCTGGGGGGTCTAGCTTTCTTT
CASSAVRLGGLAFF
>TRBV3-1/TRBV3-2|TRBJ2-1|TRBD2|NA
TGTGCCAGCAGCCCCTCTAGCGGGGGGACCAATGAGCAGTTCTTC
CASSPSSGGTNEQFF
>TRBV28|TRBJ2-3|NA|NA
TGTGCCAGCAGTTCCCCCAGACAGGCGTCAGATACGCAGTATTTT
CASSSPRQASDTQYF
>TRBV7-9|TRBJ1-5|NA|NA
TGTGCCAGCAGCGCCCAGGGAGGTCGCAATCAGCCCCAGCATTTT
CASSAQGGRNQPQHF
>TRBV9|TRBJ1-3|TRBD1|NA
TGTGCCAGCAGCGTACGACAGGGGTATGGAAACACCATATATTTT
CASSVRQGYGNTIYF
>TRBV15|TRBJ2-1|TRBD1|NA
TGTGCCACCAGCAAACCACAGGGGGCCGGGGGGAATGAGCAGTTCTTC
CATSKPQGAGGNEQFF
>TRBV4-2|TRBJ1-5|NA|NA
TGTGCCAGCAGCCAAGATCGAGGAGGGAAACAGCCCCAGCATTTT
CASSQDRGGKQPQHF
>TRBV30|TRBJ2-5|NA|NA
TGTGCCTGGAGAAGGGGGCAAGAGACCCAGTACTTC
CAWRRGQETQYF
>TRBV4-3|TRBJ2-7|TRBD1|NA
TGCGCCAGCAGCCAGGCGATCACAGGGGGCGCGGGCTACGAGCAGTACTTC
CASSQAITGGAGYEQYF
>TRBV6-5|TRBJ1-2|TRBD1|NA
TGTGCCAGCAGGACCACAGGGGGCGTAAACTATGGCTACACCTTC
CASRTTGGVNYGYTF
>TRBV10-3|TRBJ2-2|NA|NA
TGTGCCATCAGTGAGTCGAGGGGAGGCGGGGAGCTGTTTTTT
CAISESRGGGELFF
>TRBV19|TRBJ1-3|NA|NA
TGTGCCAGTAGTATCGCGGCCTTCTCTGGAAACACCATATATTTT
CASSIAAFSGNTIYF
>TRBV5-1|TRBJ1-1|NA|NA
TGCGCCAGCAGCTTGGACGGCCAGAGCGCTGAAGCTTTCTTT
CASSLDGQSAEAFF
>TRBV30|TRBJ2-7|NA|NA
TGTGCCTCTGAGCGGTCTCAAGGGGAGCAGTACTTC
CASERSQGEQYF
>TRBV7-9|TRBJ2-3|NA|NA
TGTGCCAGCAGCTTTGGAGGGACCGGCACAGATACGCAGTATTTT
CASSFGGTGTDTQYF
>TRBV5-4|TRBJ1-4|NA|few
TGTGCCAGCAGCTTGCATAATGAAAAACTGTTTTTT
CASSLHNEKLFF
>TRBV11-3|TRBJ2-1|TRBD2|NA
TGTGCCAGCAGCTCCGGACTAGCGGGCTCCTACAATGAGCAGTTCTTC
CASSSGLAGSYNEQFF
>TRBV5-1|TRBJ2-2|TRBD2|NA
TGCGCCAGCGGACCTAGCGGGAGTAGGAACACCGGGGAGCTGTTTTTT
CASGPSGSRNTGELFF
>TRBV6-1|TRBJ2-1|NA|NA
TGTGCCAGCAGTGTTCAGCTGGGCGGGCTTCGGAATGAGCAGTTCTTC
CASSVQLGGLRNEQFF
>TRBV19|TRBJ2-6|NA|NA
TGTGCCAGTAGTATGTACAGCTCTGGGGCCAACGTCCTGACTTTC
CASSMYSSGANVLTF
>TRBV6-5|TRBJ1-2|TRBD1|NA
TGTGCCAGCAATATAAGGGGGACAGGTGCCGGCTACACCTTC
CASNIRGTGAGYTF
>TRBV12-3/TRBV12-4|TRBJ1-1|NA|NA
TGTGCCAGCAGTTTATCACGGGACACTGAAGCTTTCTTT
CASSLSRDTEAFF
>TRBV21-1|TRBJ2-1|NA|NA
TGTGCCAGCAGCACGACTAGCCCTGGTTACAATGAGCAGTTCTTC
CASSTTSPGYNEQFF
>TRBV19|TRBJ1-5|TRBD1|NA
TGTGCCAGTAGTATGGAGGGGGCTCAGCCCCAGCATTTT
CASSMEGAQPQHF
>TRBV5-6|TRBJ2-1|TRBD1|NA
TGTGCCAGCAGCACCCACGGGACAGGGCTCTCCTACAATGAGCAGTTCTTC
CASSTHGTGLSYNEQFF
>TRBV11-2|TRBJ2-6|NA|NA
TGTGCCAGCAGCCTCGGTGTGGTTAACTCTGGGGCCAACGTCCTGACTTTC
CASSLGVVNSGANVLTF
>TRBV27|TRBJ2-1|TRBD2|few
TGTGCCAGCAGTCCCCTTTTAGCGGGGGGATACAATGAGCAGTTCTTC
CASSPLLAGGYNEQFF
>TRBV29-1|TRBJ2-2|TRBD2|NA
TGCAGCGTGTCGGGAGGGCCGAACACCGGGGAGCTGTTTTTT
CSVSGGPNTGELFF
>TRBV5-4|TRBJ2-3|TRBD2|NA
TGTGCCAGCAGCTTGGCTCTAGCGGGTGGCACAGATACGCAGTATTTT
CASSLALAGGTDTQYF
>TRBV27|TRBJ1-2|NA|NA
TGTGCCAGCAGTTCACATCAGGGCAGGGCAGACAGCTATGGCTACACCTTC
CASSSHQGRADSYGYTF
>TRBV18|TRBJ2-4|NA|NA
TGTGCCAGCTCACCACAGGGGACTCAAAAAAACATTCAGTACTTC
CASSPQGTQKNIQYF
>TRBV7-9|TRBJ1-1|NA|NA
TGTGCCAGCAGCTTAGCGGGGGGGCTGGAAGCTTTCTTT
CASSLAGGLEAFF
>TRBV30|TRBJ2-2|TRBD2|NA
TGTGCCTGGAGTGTACAGTTAGCGGGGGGGTTCGACACCGGGGAGCTGTTTTTT
CAWSVQLAGGFDTGELFF
>TRBV7-2|TRBJ2-1|TRBD1|NA
TGTGCCAGCAGTCGACAGGGGGCCTCCTACAATGAGCAGTTCTTC
CASSRQGASYNEQFF
>TRBV24-1|TRBJ2-3|NA|NA
TGTGCCACCAGTGATTCGGCCTTCGGGGGCACAGATACGCAGTATTTT
CATSDSAFGGTDTQYF
>TRBV5-1|TRBJ1-4|NA|NA
TGCGCCAGCAGCGGCTCGATGATAGGGAGTGAAAAACTGTTTTTT
CASSGSMIGSEKLFF
>TRBV7-6|TRBJ2-7|TRBD1|NA
TGTGCCAGCTCGGGGGACAGGGCCTACGAGCAGTACTTC
CASSGDRAYEQYF
>TRBV27|TRBJ1-1|NA|NA
TGTGCCAGCACCACAACAGGGTCCCCAGGTACTGAAGCTTTCTTT
CASTTTGSPGTEAFF
>TRBV18|TRBJ1-1|NA|NA
TGTGCCAGCTCACCAAACCCCAGGGTTGGAGCTTTCTTT
CASSPNPRVGAFF
>TRBV19|TRBJ2-1|TRBD2|few
TGTGCCAGTAGTATGGGCGCGGGGGGCGGGAGAAATGAGCAGTTCTTC
CASSMGAGGGRNEQFF
>TRBV2|TRBJ2-3|NA|NA
TGTGCCAGCAGTGAAGGACATCGGCCTGGTACGCAGTATTTT
CASSEGHRPGTQYF
>TRBV18|TRBJ2-2|NA|NA
TGTGCCAGCTCACCGAGTAATTTAGGGGAGCTGTTTTTT
CASSPSNLGELFF
>TRBV6-1|TRBJ2-7|TRBD1|NA
TGTGCCAGCAGTGAGACAGGGTCAAGGCTCTACGAGCAGTACTTC
CASSETGSRLYEQYF
>TRBV10-3|TRBJ2-2|TRBD2|NA
TGTGCCATCAGTGGGGGTAGCGGGGGGCCCAACACCGGGGAGCTGTTTTTT
CAISGGSGGPNTGELFF
>TRBV30|TRBJ2-7|TRBD2|NA
TGTGCCTGGAGGACCGGGACTAGCGGGAGTACGCAGTACTTC
CAWRTGTSGSTQYF
>TRBV29-1|TRBJ2-5|NA|NA
TGCAGCGTTGTACAGGGTGAGGGGACCCAGTACTTC
CSVVQGEGTQYF
>TRBV12-5|TRBJ1-2|TRBD1|once
TGTGCTAGTGGCCTCGGGGACAGATCTAACTATGGCTACACCTTC
CASGLGDRSNYGYTF
>TRBV7-2|TRBJ2-3|NA|NA
TGTGCCAGCAGCTCCAGGGTTGATACGCAGTATTTT
CASSSRVDTQYF
>TRBV21-1|TRBJ2-7|NA|NA
TGTGCCAGCAGCAAGAGACAGGGATATTACGAGCAGTACTTC
CASSKRQGYYEQYF
>TRBV14|TRBJ1-2|TRBD1|NA
TGTGCCAGCAGCCAAAAAAGGACAGGAGGCTACACCTTC
CASSQKRTGGYTF
>TRBV5-1|TRBJ1-1|NA|NA
TGCGCCAGCAGTGAGGCACTAGGGGGGAACACTGAAGCTTTCTTT
CASSEALGGNTEAFF
>TRBV13|TRBJ1-2|TRBD1|NA
TGTGCCAGCAGCAGTCGGACAGGGGGAAAGTATGGCTACACCTTC
CASSSRTGGKYGYTF
>TRBV7-2|TRBJ2-7|NA|NA
TGTGCCAGCAGCTCGTCCTCCTACGAGCAGTACTTC
CASSSSSYEQYF